A single sample is the source of the 5 T cell receptor beta chains below, sequenced in a study of Graves' ophthalmopathy and Graves' hyperthyroidism. RNA transcripts yielded amplified TCR beta CDR3 regions. After a first-round RT-PCR with HTBI primers, a second-round multiplex PCR was run. MiXCR was run by TCRdb on the multiplex PCR reads, yielding one entry per CDR3 protein. The data contain approximately 1.2 million distinct CDR3 sequences, about 36% of them singletons. Specimen: peripheral blood or thyroid tissue (not recorded which). The receptors shown here come from an adult man with Graves' hyperthyroidism.

Notes on this clonotype: This clone may be a read error of a much larger clone one base away. The chain has TRBV5-1 and TRBJ1-5; tentative D call: TRBD1 (6 bases). The germline V gene has CDR1 SGHRS and CDR2 YFSETQ. CDR3 length equals 16 residues. The CDR3 DNA is TGCGCCAGCAGCTTGGGTCCGGGGCAGGGGAGTCAGCCCCACCATTTT. This encodes CASSLGPGQGSQPHHF.

This sequence joins TRBV10-3 and TRBJ2-7; no reliable D call. The CDR3 sequence is 12 residues long. Trimming left V 10 bases short and J 4 bases short, with 14 bases between. Germline-derived CDR1 and CDR2 are ENHRY and SYGVKD. The CDR3 region is CASTPFGYEQYF. DNA for the CDR3: TGTGCCAGCACCCCCTTCGGGTACGAGCAGTACTTC.

As concerns this clonotype: The junction differs from germline at one of its ends, possibly a read error. V is TRBV4-3 and J is TRBJ1-2, with D possibly TRBD1 on 5 matching bases. The CDR3 is made up of 15 amino acids. CDR1 and CDR2 (germline): LGHNA, YSLEER. CDR3 in amino acids: CASSQELLGDYDYTF. The CDR3 DNA is TGCGCCAGCAGCCAAGAGCTCCTAGGGGACTATGACTACACCTTC.

This clonotype was seen repeatedly, ten times or more. This chain connects TRBV2 to TRBJ2-5; 16 bases align to TRBD2. The CDR3 contains 15 residues. J lost 5 bases, V lost 6 bases, and 3 bases had no gene match. The germline V gene has CDR1 SNHLY and CDR2 FYNNEI. CDR3 region: CASRGTSGRAETQYF. CDR3 in DNA: TGTGCCAGCAGAGGGACTAGCGGGAGGGCGGAGACCCAGTACTTC.

The CDR3 region is CAISGDRASGANVLTF. CDR3 DNA: TGTGCCATCAGTGGGGACAGGGCGTCTGGGGCCAACGTCCTGACTTTC. V and J are TRBV10-3 and TRBJ2-6; 9 nucleotides match TRBD1. V lost 4 bases and J lost 1; bases outside the gene matches: 2. Germline V gene data show CDR1 as ENHRY and CDR2 as SYGVKD. The CDR3 is made up of 16 amino acids.